The 23 T cell receptor beta chains presented below share a single source sample, sequenced in a study of T cells in localized non-small cell lung cancer. Here immunoSEQ multiplex PCR was the method, and the copy in TCRdb shows in-frame clones only, minus some. The top ten hold about an eighth of the sample, which has just under 35,000 clones, around 93% seen once. Here the sequenced sample was peripheral blood mononuclear cells, taken before any cancer treatment. These receptor sequences come from a female donor over 55 with stage II lung adenocarcinoma.

The genes are TRBV19 and TRBJ1-1; 10 bases line up with TRBD1. Germline CDR1 and CDR2: LNHDA and SQIVND (reference sequence). Losses at the gene ends were 7 bases for V and 1 base for J; bases not matched to a gene: 6. This CDR3 region has 15 residues. CDR3 nucleotides: TGTGCCAGTATGGGGACAGGGGCTCCGAACACTGAAGCTTTCTTT. This translates into CASMGTGAPNTEAFF.

The chain recombines TRBV5-1 with TRBJ2-3; no clear D gene. The CDR3 contains 13 residues. Germline assignment: CDR1 SGHRS and CDR2 YFSETQ. V was clipped by 5 bases and J by 2 bases, with 9 bases between them. CDR3 bases: TGCGCCAGCAGTTCTGAAATCACAGATACGCAGTATTTT. Its translation is CASSSEITDTQYF.

This sequence joins TRBV25-1 and TRBJ2-3; 7 bases align to TRBD1. This CDR3 has 14 amino acids. The ends lost 2 bases at V and 8 bases at J; junction bases unmatched: 7. CDR1 and CDR2 from the germline V gene are MGHDK and SYGVNS. CDR3 amino acids: CASSEDRVEGTQYF. CDR3 nucleotides: TGTGCCAGCAGTGAAGACAGGGTAGAGGGTACGCAGTATTTT.

The chain links TRBV2 to TRBJ1-1; no clear D. The CDR3 is 13 amino acids. V lost 6 bases and J lost 1, with 9 bases in between. Germline lookup yields CDR1 SNHLY and CDR2 FYNNEI. The CDR3 loop reads CASRMEWNTEAFF. As DNA, the CDR3 is TGTGCCAGCAGAATGGAGTGGAACACTGAAGCTTTCTTT.

V is TRBV5-1 and J is TRBJ1-5, with D possibly TRBD1 on 6 matching bases. Germline assignment: CDR1 SGHRS and CDR2 YFSETQ. This CDR3 comprises 17 residues. The ends were cut back, 0 bases at V and 0 bases at J, with 13 bases in the middle. Here the CDR3 DNA reads TGCGCCAGCAGCTTGGGCGCCGGGACACATAGCAATCAGCCCCAGCATTTT. Protein: CASSLGAGTHSNQPQHF.

The chain carries TRBV7-2 and TRBJ2-2, with D unclear. The CDR3 loop spans 13 amino acids. V lost 6 bases and J 3 bases, leaving 8 bases between the germline ends. Looked up from germline, CDR1 is SGHTA and CDR2 is FQGNSA. DNA of the CDR3: TGTGCCAGCAGTTCAGATCACACCGGGGAGCTGTTTTTT. Residues: CASSSDHTGELFF.

This chain uses TRBV5-4 with TRBJ1-1; D not resolved. V lost 1 base and J 0 bases, leaving 7 bases between the germline ends. Germline CDR1 SGHNT, CDR2 YYREEE (reference sequence). This CDR3 contains 14 residues. CDR3 coding DNA: TGTGCCAGCAGCTTGTGGGGTCTGAACACTGAAGCTTTCTTT. Protein: CASSLWGLNTEAFF.

V is TRBV18 and J is TRBJ1-5, with D perhaps matching TRBD1 (6 bases). The germline CDR1 and CDR2 sequences are KGHSH and LQKENI. Trimming shortened V by 4 bases and J by 4 bases, and 17 bases separated the two germline ends. The CDR3 loop spans 16 amino acids. CDR3 region: CASSRMGQGGNQPQHF. The DNA for the CDR3 is TGTGCCAGCTCACGAATGGGCCAAGGGGGGAATCAGCCCCAGCATTTT.

In its sample, this clone was seen once. The CDR3 sequence: CASSHNQGGNSNQPQHF. CDR3 DNA sequence: TGTGCCAGCAGCCATAATCAGGGAGGGAATAGCAATCAGCCCCAGCATTTT. The chain links TRBV7-9 to TRBJ1-5; a weak D match, TRBD1 (5 bases). Trimming took off 5 bases at V and 0 bases at J, with 17 bases between the two ends. Germline V gives CDR1 SEHNR, CDR2 FQNEAQ (reference sequence). This CDR3 contains 17 residues.

V usage is TRBV9 and J usage is TRBJ1-3; D is ambiguous. The CDR3 runs 15 residues. V shed 3 bases and J shed 0 bases, with 10 bases lying between them. Germline V gene lookup returns CDR1 SGDLS and CDR2 YYNGEE. DNA of the CDR3: TGTGCCAGCAGCGAGGCAGGAATCTCTGGAAACACCATATATTTT. It is translated as CASSEAGISGNTIYF.

The chain has TRBV4-3 and TRBJ1-5, with TRBD1 as a possible D gene (5 bases). Between the trimmed V and J ends, which lost 4 bases and 6 bases, there was a span of 16 bases. From germline, CDR1 is LGHNA and CDR2 YSLEER. This CDR3 has 15 amino acids. This chain's CDR3 is CASSPQRGYSQPQHF. CDR3 nucleotide sequence: TGCGCCAGCAGCCCCCAGCGGGGGTACAGTCAGCCCCAGCATTTT.

This chain links TRBV11-2 with TRBJ2-5; 8 nucleotides align to TRBD1. This CDR3 spans 15 amino acids. With 5 bases clipped from V and 2 bases from J, the junction kept 7 bases outside the gene matches. Germline V gene data show CDR1 as SGHAT and CDR2 as FQNNGV. CDR3 region: CASSRWTGLQETQYF. The CDR3 DNA sequence: TGTGCCAGCAGCCGGTGGACAGGGTTACAAGAGACCCAGTACTTC.

V gene TRBV7-2 combines with J gene TRBJ1-1; 7 positions agree with TRBD1. V gave up 5 bases and J gave up 1 base; unmatched junction bases: 4. The CDR3 is 14 amino acids. The V gene's germline CDR1 is SGHTA and CDR2 FQGNSA. The CDR3 DNA reads TGTGCCAGCAGCACTAGGACAGGGAACACTGAAGCTTTCTTT. This codes for CASSTRTGNTEAFF.

V usage is TRBV30 and J usage is TRBJ1-2; D remains ambiguous. Trimming took off 0 bases at V and 8 bases at J, with 13 bases between the two ends. This CDR3 is 13 amino acids long. Germline V CDR1 and CDR2: GTSNPN, SVGIG (reference sequence). CDR3 DNA: TGTGCCTGGAGTGTACTGGATGGCAGCGGCTACACCTTC. It specifies CAWSVLDGSGYTF.

This chain links TRBV5-1 with TRBJ2-1, with D possibly TRBD1 on 5 matching bases. The CDR3 runs to 16 residues. The V gene lost 0 bases and the J gene lost 5 bases, with 15 bases spanning the gap. Germline lookup yields CDR1 SGHRS and CDR2 YFSETQ. CDR3 sequence reads: CASSLAVSARDNEQFF. The DNA of the CDR3 is TGCGCCAGCAGCTTGGCCGTGAGCGCCAGGGACAATGAGCAGTTCTTC.

The V gene is TRBV5-4, the J gene TRBJ1-5; 9 bases map to TRBD1. V shed 4 bases and J 5 bases; nucleotides not matched to a gene: 7. In germline, CDR1 is SGHNT, CDR2 YYREEE (reference sequence). The CDR3 consists of 15 residues. CDR3 region: CASSPGQGLYQPQHF. In nucleotides, the CDR3 is TGTGCCAGCAGCCCGGGACAGGGTCTCTATCAGCCCCAGCATTTT.

This clone was seen only once. CDR3 amino acids: CASSLGMVAVYNEQFF. For the CDR3, the DNA is TGCGCCAGCAGCTTGGGGATGGTAGCGGTTTACAATGAGCAGTTCTTC. The gene calls are TRBV5-1 and TRBJ2-1; TRBD2 is a possible D gene (6 bases). This CDR3 comprises 16 residues. Trimming removed 0 bases from V and 4 bases from J, with 14 bases in between. Germline CDR1 and CDR2: SGHRS and YFSETQ. The full variable domain, with the rest looked up from reference TRBV5-1 and TRBJ2-1, is KAGVTQTPRYLIKTRGQQVTLSCSPISGHRSVSWYQQTPGQGLQFLFEYFSETQRNKGNFPGRFSGRQFSNSRSEMNVSTLELGDSALYLCASSLGMVAVYNEQFFGPGTRLTVL.

The chain links TRBV7-9 to TRBJ2-1; tentatively, D is TRBD1 (6 bases). V was trimmed by 4 bases and J by 7 bases, leaving 14 bases between them. Germline values: CDR1 SEHNR, CDR2 FQNEAQ (reference sequence). The CDR3 contains 14 residues. The CDR3 sequence is CASSSEPRGNEQFF. The CDR3 region has the DNA TGTGCCAGCAGCTCCGAACCAAGGGGGAATGAGCAGTTCTTC.

The rearrangement joins TRBV20-1 to TRBJ2-1; D ambiguous. V was pared by 0 bases and J by 10 bases, with 7 bases between. Germline CDR1 reads DFQATT; CDR2 reads SNEGSKA (reference sequence). CDR3 length equals 11 residues. The CDR3 reads CSARDMPEQFF. Here the CDR3 DNA reads TGCAGTGCTAGAGATATGCCGGAGCAGTTCTTC.

The chain recombines TRBV28 with TRBJ1-5; 7 bases agree with TRBD1. This CDR3 has 14 residues. V dropped 6 bases and J dropped 4; count of bases not matched to a gene: 6. Germline V CDR1 and CDR2: MDHEN, SYDVKM. CDR3 coding DNA: TGTGCCAGCAGGAGCGACAGGGCTAATCAGCCCCAGCATTTT. Translating it yields CASRSDRANQPQHF.

The CDR3: CASSLQVSGEAFF. The DNA of the CDR3 is TGTGCCAGCAGCTTACAGGTGAGCGGGGAAGCTTTCTTT. The chain has TRBV7-2 and TRBJ1-1, with D unclear. Germline values: CDR1 SGHTA, CDR2 FQGNSA. V was shortened by 2 bases and J by 8 bases, with 12 bases between the two germline ends. This CDR3 spans 13 amino acids.

The chain links TRBV18 to TRBJ1-6; possible D gene TRBD1, 6 bases. The CDR3 is 16 amino acids. In germline, CDR1 is KGHSH, CDR2 LQKENI. Trimming cost V 2 bases and J 10 bases, with 18 bases left between them. CDR3 loop: CASSPILSQGSSPLHF. The CDR3 nucleotides are TGTGCCAGCTCACCAATTCTCTCCCAGGGGAGCTCACCCCTCCACTTT.

The V call is TRBV5-1, the J call TRBJ1-2, with D maybe TRBD1 (5 bases). V lost 2 bases and J lost 2, with 7 bases in between. Germline V lookup: CDR1 SGHRS, CDR2 YFSETQ. This CDR3 spans 13 amino acids. The CDR3 DNA reads TGCGCCAGCAGCTTTGACAGAAACTATGGCTACACCTTC. Translation gives CASSFDRNYGYTF. Based on the CDR3 plus reference TRBV5-1 and TRBJ1-2, the full variable domain is KAGVTQTPRYLIKTRGQQVTLSCSPISGHRSVSWYQQTPGQGLQFLFEYFSETQRNKGNFPGRFSGRQFSNSRSEMNVSTLELGDSALYLCASSFDRNYGYTFGSGTRLTVV.